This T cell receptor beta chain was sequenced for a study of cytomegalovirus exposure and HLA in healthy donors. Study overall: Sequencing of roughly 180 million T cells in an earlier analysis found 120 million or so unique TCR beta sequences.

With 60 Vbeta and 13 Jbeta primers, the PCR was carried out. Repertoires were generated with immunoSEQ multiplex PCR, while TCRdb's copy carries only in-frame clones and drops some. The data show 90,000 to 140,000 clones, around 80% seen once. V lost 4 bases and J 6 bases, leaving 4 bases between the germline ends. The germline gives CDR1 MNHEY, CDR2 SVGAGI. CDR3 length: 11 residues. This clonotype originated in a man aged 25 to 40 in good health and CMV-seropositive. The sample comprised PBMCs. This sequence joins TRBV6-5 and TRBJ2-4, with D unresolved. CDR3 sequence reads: CASSFGNIQYF. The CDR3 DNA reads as TGTGCCAGCAGTTTCGGAAACATTCAGTACTTC.